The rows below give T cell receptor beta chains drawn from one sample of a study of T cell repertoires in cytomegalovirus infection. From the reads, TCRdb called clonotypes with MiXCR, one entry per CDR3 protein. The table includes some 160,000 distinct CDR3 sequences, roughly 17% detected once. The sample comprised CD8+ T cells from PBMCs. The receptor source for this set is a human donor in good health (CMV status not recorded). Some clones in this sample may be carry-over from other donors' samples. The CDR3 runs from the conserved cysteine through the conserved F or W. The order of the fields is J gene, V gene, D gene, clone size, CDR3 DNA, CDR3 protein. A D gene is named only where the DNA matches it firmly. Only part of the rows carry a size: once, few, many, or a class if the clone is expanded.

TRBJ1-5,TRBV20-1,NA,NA,TGCAGTGCTTCGGATCCAGCCAATCAGCCCCAGCATTTT,CSASDPANQPQHF
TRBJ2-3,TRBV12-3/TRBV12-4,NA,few,TGTGCCAGCAGTCCAAATGGACAGGCGGGGACAGATACGCAGTATTTT,CASSPNGQAGTDTQYF
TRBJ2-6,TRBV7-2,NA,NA,TGTGCCAGCAGCTTAGAACGGGCGGGGGCCAACGTCCTGACTTTC,CASSLERAGANVLTF
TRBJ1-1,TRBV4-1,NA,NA,TGCGCCAGCAGCCAACACCGGACCCCCGGAACAGCTTTCTTT,CASSQHRTPGTAFF
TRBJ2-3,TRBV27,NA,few,TGTGCCAGCAGTCCACAGGGAGCGGGGTCAGATACGCAGTATTTT,CASSPQGAGSDTQYF
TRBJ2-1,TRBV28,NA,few,TGTGCCAGCAGTTTAAGCAGGGTATTTGTCTACAATGAGCAGTTCTTC,CASSLSRVFVYNEQFF
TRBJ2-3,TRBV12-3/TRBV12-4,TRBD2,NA,TGTGCCAGCAGTCCCCGGGAGGGTACAGATACGCAGTATTTT,CASSPREGTDTQYF
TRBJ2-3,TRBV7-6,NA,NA,TGTGCCAGCAGCCGCACAGTTAATGTGGATACGCAGTATTTT,CASSRTVNVDTQYF
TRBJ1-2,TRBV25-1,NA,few,TGTGCCAGCAGTGAATCGAGGCAGGGCATAAATACTAACTATGGCTACACCTTC,CASSESRQGINTNYGYTF
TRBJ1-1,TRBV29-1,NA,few,TGCAGCGTTGTGGGTCCTGAAGCTTTCTTT,CSVVGPEAFF
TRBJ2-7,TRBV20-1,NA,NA,TGCAGTGCTATGTCTACAAATTCCTACGAGCAGTACTTC,CSAMSTNSYEQYF
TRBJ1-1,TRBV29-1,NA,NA,TGCAGCGTTGCGGGGAGGACTGAAGCTTTCTTT,CSVAGRTEAFF
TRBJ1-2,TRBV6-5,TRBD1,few,TGTGCCAGCAGTTACTCGGGACAGGGGGCGGGGGCTGGCTACACCTTC,CASSYSGQGAGAGYTF
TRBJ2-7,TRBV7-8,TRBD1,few,TGTGCCAGCAGCCCCAGGCAGGGGGCCCACGAGCAGTACTTC,CASSPRQGAHEQYF
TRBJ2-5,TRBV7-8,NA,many,TGTGCCAGCAGCTTAGTGGGGGGACCGAGGCAAGAGACCCAGTACTTC,CASSLVGGPRQETQYF
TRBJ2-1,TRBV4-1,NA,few,TGCGCCAGCAGCCAAGTTTGGCCCGATTACAATGAGCAGTTCTTC,CASSQVWPDYNEQFF
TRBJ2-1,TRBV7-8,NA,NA,TGTGCCAGCAGCCGGGGGAGCCAGTCCAATGAGCAGTTCTTC,CASSRGSQSNEQFF
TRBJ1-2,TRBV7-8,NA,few,TGTGCCAGCAGCTTAAGTCAGGTTGAAGGCTACACCTTC,CASSLSQVEGYTF
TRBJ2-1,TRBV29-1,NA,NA,TGCAGCGTTGTTGGCAGCTACAATGAGCAGTTCTTC,CSVVGSYNEQFF
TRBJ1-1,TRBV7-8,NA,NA,TGTGCCAGCAGCTCGCGCCGGGCCCCCGGTCCAGCTTTCTTT,CASSSRRAPGPAFF
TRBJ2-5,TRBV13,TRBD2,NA,TGTGCCAGCAGCCCAGGGACTAGCGGGGGAGAGACCCAGTACTTC,CASSPGTSGGETQYF
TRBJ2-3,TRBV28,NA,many,TGTGCCAGCAGTTTATGGGGAGGCCTGGAAGATACGCAGTATTTT,CASSLWGGLEDTQYF
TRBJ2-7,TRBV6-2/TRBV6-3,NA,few,TGTGCCAGCAGTTACTATCGGGACATCCCTGGGGGCTACGAGCAGTACTTC,CASSYYRDIPGGYEQYF
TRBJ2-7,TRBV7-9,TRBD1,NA,TGTGCCAGCAGCCAATCCCGACAGGGCATTGGGTACGAGCAGTACTTC,CASSQSRQGIGYEQYF
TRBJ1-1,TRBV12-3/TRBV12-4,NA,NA,TGTGCCAGCATCGACCTGCCGAACACTGAAGCTTTCTTT,CASIDLPNTEAFF
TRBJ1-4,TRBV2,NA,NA,TGTGCCAGCAGTGAAGGTGAAAAACTGTTTTTT,CASSEGEKLFF
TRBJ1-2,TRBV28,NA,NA,TGTGCCAGCAGTTTCGCTCTCCAGGGACCCAACTATGGCTACACCTTC,CASSFALQGPNYGYTF
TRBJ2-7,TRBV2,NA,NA,TGTGCCAGCACCTCCTACGAGCAGTACTTC,CASTSYEQYF
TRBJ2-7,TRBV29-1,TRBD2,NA,TGCAGCGCCAGGACTAGCGTATCCTACGAGCAGTACTTC,CSARTSVSYEQYF
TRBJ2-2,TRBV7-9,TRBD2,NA,TGTGCCACCACACCACGGGGGGGCCAAGACACCGGGGAGCTGTTTTTT,CATTPRGGQDTGELFF
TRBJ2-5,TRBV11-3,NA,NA,TGTGCCAGCAGCTTAGAAGCGGGAGAGACCCAGTACTTC,CASSLEAGETQYF
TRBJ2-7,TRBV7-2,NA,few,TGTGCCAGCAGCCAATGGGGTAACGAGCAGTACTTC,CASSQWGNEQYF
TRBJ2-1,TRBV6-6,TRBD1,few,TGTGCCAGCAGTTACGACAGGGTGCAGTTCTTC,CASSYDRVQFF
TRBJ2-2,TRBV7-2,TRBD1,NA,TGTGCCAGCAAGTACCGGGACAGGATGTCTGGGGAGCTGTTTTTT,CASKYRDRMSGELFF
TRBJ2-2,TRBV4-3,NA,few,TGCGCCAGCAGCCAGTCTGCCGGGGAGCTGTTTTTT,CASSQSAGELFF
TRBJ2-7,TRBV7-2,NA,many,TGTGCCAGCAGCTTACCTCCGGGGTCTGACCCCTACGAGCAGTACTTC,CASSLPPGSDPYEQYF
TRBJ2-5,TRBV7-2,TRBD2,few,TGTGCCAGCAGCCTAGCGGGGGGGCGAGAGACCCAGTACTTC,CASSLAGGRETQYF
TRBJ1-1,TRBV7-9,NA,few,TGTGCCAGCAGCGACCAAGACAGATTCTTATTCACTGAAGCTTTCTTT,CASSDQDRFLFTEAFF
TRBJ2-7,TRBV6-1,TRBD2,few,TGTGCCAGCAGGGGGCTAGCGGGGAGATCCTACGAGCAGTACTTC,CASRGLAGRSYEQYF
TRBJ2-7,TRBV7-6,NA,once,TGTGCCAGCAGCTTAGAACCAGGACCCATCTACGAGCAGTACTTC,CASSLEPGPIYEQYF
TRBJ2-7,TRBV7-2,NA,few,TGTGCCAGCAGTCCTAGCGCATCCTACGAGCAGTACTTC,CASSPSASYEQYF
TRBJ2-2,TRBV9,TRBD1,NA,TGTGCCAGCAGCCCCAGACGAACAGGGGGCACCGGGGAGCTGTTTTTT,CASSPRRTGGTGELFF
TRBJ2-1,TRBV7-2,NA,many,TGTGCCAGCAGCTTACCTGGGGCGCGCCACCTCGGGGATGAGCAGTTCTTC,CASSLPGARHLGDEQFF
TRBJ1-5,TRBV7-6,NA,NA,TGTGCCAGCAGCTTGACGGATTATCAGCCCCAGCATTTT,CASSLTDYQPQHF
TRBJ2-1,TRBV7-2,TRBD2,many,TGTGCCAGCAGCCCCGGACTAGCGGAACCTCAGTTCTTC,CASSPGLAEPQFF
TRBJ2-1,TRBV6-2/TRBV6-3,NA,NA,TGTGCCAGCAGTTACGGGGGCGTCAGTGAGCAGTTCTTC,CASSYGGVSEQFF
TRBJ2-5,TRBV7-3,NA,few,TGTGCCAGCAGCTCTTCAGGACGGGAACAAGAGACCCAGTACTTC,CASSSSGREQETQYF
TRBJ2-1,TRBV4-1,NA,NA,TGCGCCAGCAGCCAGTACTCCTACAATGAGCAGTTCTTC,CASSQYSYNEQFF
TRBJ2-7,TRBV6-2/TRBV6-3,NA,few,TGTGCCAGCAGTTGGGGGAAATTCTCCTACGAGCAGTACTTC,CASSWGKFSYEQYF
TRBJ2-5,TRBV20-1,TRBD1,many,TGCAGTGCTAGACAGGACAGGGAAAGAGAGACCCAGTACTTC,CSARQDRERETQYF
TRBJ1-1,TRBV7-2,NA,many,TGTGCCAGCAGCTGGCCGGGGTTCATGGACACTGAAGCTTTCTTT,CASSWPGFMDTEAFF
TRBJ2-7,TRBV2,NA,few,TGTGCCAGCAGTGAAGGACCGGGGTACTCCTACGAGCAGTACTTC,CASSEGPGYSYEQYF
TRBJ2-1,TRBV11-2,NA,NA,TGTGCCAGCAGCTTAGGGGCCCACACCGGCAATGAGCAGTTCTTC,CASSLGAHTGNEQFF
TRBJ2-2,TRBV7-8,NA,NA,TGTGCCAGCAGCCACGGGCCTTCTGGCACCGGGGAGCTGTTTTTT,CASSHGPSGTGELFF
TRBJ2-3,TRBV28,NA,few,TGTGCCAGCAGTTTTGGGACAAGCACAGATACGCAGTATTTT,CASSFGTSTDTQYF